This T cell receptor beta chain derives from a study of T cell responses to AZD1222 COVID-19 vaccine. The study, taken as a whole, reports: White British ancestry dominated among donors, who included more females, and clonal diversity was possibly underestimated. Close to half of spike-specific TCRs reportedly recognize unmutated variant regions.

Of note for this clone: Antigen: not known.

Repertoires were generated with immunoSEQ multiplex PCR, while TCRdb's copy carries only in-frame clones and drops some. The sample lists over 100,000 clones, around 90% occurring once. V dropped 7 bases and J dropped 1 base, with 16 bases sitting between them. Per the germline V gene, CDR1 is MNHEY and CDR2 is SVGAGI. The CDR3 length is 15 residues. The chain combines TRBV6-5 with TRBJ1-2, with a tentative D call TRBD1 (6 bases). This clonotype originated in an adult in good health. The material sequenced was peripheral blood, taken on day 0 of AZD1222 vaccination. Here the CDR3 reads CASNFVQGYNYGYTF. DNA for the CDR3: TGTGCCAGCAATTTTGTACAGGGATATAACTATGGCTACACCTTC.